The rows below give T cell receptor beta chains drawn from one sample of a study of T cell responses to AZD1222 COVID-19 vaccine. Libraries were prepared by immunoSEQ multiplex PCR; TCRdb keeps only in-frame clonotypes and omits some of them. The sample lists roughly 82,000 clones, 70% to 90% occurring once. Material: peripheral blood, obtained on day 0 of AZD1222 vaccination. The receptors were gathered from an adult in good health. The CDR3 runs from the conserved cysteine through the conserved F or W. A D gene is named only where the DNA matches it firmly. The size entry is marked missing in some rows and otherwise reads once, few, many or a size class.

D gene: TRBD1
J gene: TRBJ2-7
V gene: TRBV7-2
clone size: few
CDR3 DNA: TGTGCCAGCAGCTCGAGGACAGGGACTGGCTACGAGCAGTACTTC
CDR3 protein: CASSSRTGTGYEQYF

D gene: -
J gene: TRBJ1-2
V gene: TRBV28
clone size: -
CDR3 DNA: TGTGCCAGCCAGGGGACTTTTAACTATGGCTACACCTTC
CDR3 protein: CASQGTFNYGYTF

D gene: TRBD1
J gene: TRBJ1-2
V gene: TRBV2
clone size: -
CDR3 DNA: TGTGCCAGCAGTGAACAGGACAGGGGGATCTATGGCTACACCTTC
CDR3 protein: CASSEQDRGIYGYTF

D gene: TRBD2
J gene: TRBJ2-1
V gene: TRBV19
clone size: -
CDR3 DNA: TGTGCCAGTAGTATAGATGTAGCGGGGGTCTACAATGAGCAGTTCTTC
CDR3 protein: CASSIDVAGVYNEQFF

D gene: -
J gene: TRBJ1-6
V gene: TRBV5-1
clone size: -
CDR3 DNA: TGCGCCAGCAGCTTGGCCCCGGCAGGGGAGAATTCACCCCTCCACTTT
CDR3 protein: CASSLAPAGENSPLHF

D gene: TRBD1
J gene: TRBJ2-2
V gene: TRBV5-1
clone size: -
CDR3 DNA: TGCGCCAGCAGCTTGGCCTTCTTCCGGGACAGGGTGGCGGACACCGGGGAGCTGTTTTTT
CDR3 protein: CASSLAFFRDRVADTGELFF

D gene: -
J gene: TRBJ2-1
V gene: TRBV7-3
clone size: -
CDR3 DNA: TGTGCCAGCAGCCGGAGCGGGCTCTACAATGAGCAGTTCTTC
CDR3 protein: CASSRSGLYNEQFF

D gene: -
J gene: TRBJ1-5
V gene: TRBV10-3
clone size: -
CDR3 DNA: TGTGCCATCAGTACAGGAATCAATCAGCCCCAGCATTTT
CDR3 protein: CAISTGINQPQHF

D gene: TRBD1
J gene: TRBJ1-2
V gene: TRBV7-3
clone size: -
CDR3 DNA: TGTGCCAGCAGCTTAAACACGGGGACAGGCGGGTATGGCTACACCTTC
CDR3 protein: CASSLNTGTGGYGYTF

D gene: -
J gene: TRBJ1-2
V gene: TRBV19
clone size: -
CDR3 DNA: TGTGCCAGTACCCGCGCGGCGCTTTCCTATGGCTACACCTTC
CDR3 protein: CASTRAALSYGYTF

D gene: TRBD1
J gene: TRBJ1-6
V gene: TRBV10-3
clone size: -
CDR3 DNA: TGTGCCATCAGCCGGGACAGGGGTAATTCACCCCTCCACTTT
CDR3 protein: CAISRDRGNSPLHF

D gene: -
J gene: TRBJ2-3
V gene: TRBV10-3
clone size: -
CDR3 DNA: TGTGCCATCAGTCCAGCTCTAACAGATACGCAGTATTTT
CDR3 protein: CAISPALTDTQYF

D gene: -
J gene: TRBJ1-4
V gene: TRBV7-2
clone size: -
CDR3 DNA: TGTGCCAGCAGCTTGATACAGGGAACTAATGAAAAACTGTTTTTT
CDR3 protein: CASSLIQGTNEKLFF

D gene: -
J gene: TRBJ2-7
V gene: TRBV19
clone size: few
CDR3 DNA: TGTGCCAGTAGTATAGATCCCAGGTCCTACGAGCAGTACTTC
CDR3 protein: CASSIDPRSYEQYF

D gene: -
J gene: TRBJ1-4
V gene: TRBV9
clone size: -
CDR3 DNA: TGTGCCAGCAGCGTCGGACAGTCAAGAGGGAAACTGTTTTTT
CDR3 protein: CASSVGQSRGKLFF

D gene: TRBD1
J gene: TRBJ2-5
V gene: TRBV5-1
clone size: -
CDR3 DNA: TGCGCCAGCAGCTCAACAGGACAGGGGTTGCAGGAGACCCAGTACTTC
CDR3 protein: CASSSTGQGLQETQYF

D gene: -
J gene: TRBJ1-1
V gene: TRBV28
clone size: few
CDR3 DNA: TGTGCCAGCAGTTTACTGTTGGGTGGGTACAACGGAGTCGCGGCTTTCTTT
CDR3 protein: CASSLLLGGYNGVAAFF

D gene: -
J gene: TRBJ1-5
V gene: TRBV27
clone size: -
CDR3 DNA: TGTGCCAGCAGTTTAGGGCAGGGGACTCAGCCCCAGCATTTT
CDR3 protein: CASSLGQGTQPQHF

D gene: TRBD2
J gene: TRBJ2-5
V gene: TRBV7-9
clone size: -
CDR3 DNA: TGTGCCAGCAGCACACGACTAGCGGGGGGCCAAGAGACCCAGTACTTC
CDR3 protein: CASSTRLAGGQETQYF

D gene: -
J gene: TRBJ2-7
V gene: TRBV27
clone size: -
CDR3 DNA: TGTGCCAGCAGTTTAGGCAGGGCTAGCAACGAGCAGTACTTC
CDR3 protein: CASSLGRASNEQYF

D gene: -
J gene: TRBJ2-3
V gene: TRBV7-9
clone size: -
CDR3 DNA: TGTGCCAGCAGCTCCCTGGGACAAGGCCACGGTACGCAGTATTTT
CDR3 protein: CASSSLGQGHGTQYF

D gene: -
J gene: TRBJ2-5
V gene: TRBV29-1
clone size: once
CDR3 DNA: TGCAGCGACGGACAGTTAGGGCTTCAAGAGACCCAGTACTTC
CDR3 protein: CSDGQLGLQETQYF

D gene: -
J gene: TRBJ1-1
V gene: TRBV11-3
clone size: once
CDR3 DNA: TGTGCCAGCAGCTTTTCCGGGACGGCTAACACTGAAGCTTTCTTT
CDR3 protein: CASSFSGTANTEAFF